This is a list of T cell receptor beta chains from one sample in a study of shared clonotypes between healthy human individuals. TCRdb's table, derived via immunoSEQ multiplex PCR, lists solely in-frame clones and lacks some. The sample yields around 550,000 clones, approximately 95% seen once. The sequenced material came from naive CD8+ T cells sorted from blood. These TCRs come from a woman in her twenties or thirties in good health. Both conserved end residues are part of each CDR3.

TRBV23-1	TRBJ2-7	CASSQGTSDYEQYF
TRBV21-1	TRBJ2-2	CASSKVYITGELFF
TRBV7-6	NA	CASSLEANWGHEQYF
TRBV13	TRBJ2-2	CASSLPNTGELFF
TRBV6-1	TRBJ2-3	CASSGVYGTGVRDTQYF
TRBV11-2	TRBJ2-1	CASSYGTSGYNEQFF
TRBV5-8	TRBJ2-1	CASSPGTDNEQFF
TRBV29-1	TRBJ2-6	CSVVMGSGANVLTF
TRBV13	TRBJ2-4	CASSLFQLAKNIQYF
TRBV9	TRBJ2-2	CASSVRFLAGGFGELFF
TRBV28	TRBJ2-3	CASRRQVLREGLGPTQYF
TRBV29-1	TRBJ2-7	CSVEAGSYEQYF
TRBV14	TRBJ2-7	CASSRRGSYEQYF
TRBV25-1	TRBJ1-5	CASRPTEDQPQHF
TRBV9	TRBJ2-1	CASSVVQGPYNEQFF
TRBV21-1	TRBJ2-6	CASSKVSQLRDRDVSGANVLTF
TRBV27	TRBJ2-1	CASSLRDTYNEQFF
TRBV11-2	TRBJ2-7	CASSFEAGTYEQYF
TRBV7-9	TRBJ2-1	CASSFTGYNEQFF
TRBV27	TRBJ2-3	CASSLDSRGDTQYF
TRBV29-1	TRBJ2-7	CSVVLAYRGTYEQYF
TRBV29-1	TRBJ2-7	CSVVGGPSSYEQYF
TRBV6-1	TRBJ2-7	CASSEQDITPISGAYEQYF
TRBV9	TRBJ2-1	CASSPQGNEQFF
TRBV9	TRBJ2-1	CASSDRLAGQEQFF
TRBV4-1	TRBJ1-1	CASSLSGGGGNTEAFF
TRBV7-6	TRBJ2-7	CASSLGGVGTYEQYF
TRBV30	TRBJ2-7	CAWSWLLAGGEQYF